The 30 T cell receptor beta chains reported below all come from one sample, sequenced in a study of shared clonotypes between healthy human individuals. The repertoire was sequenced with immunoSEQ multiplex PCR; TCRdb's copy has only in-frame clones and lacks some. The sample gives 1,100,000 or so clones, 75% to 80% of which show up once; approximately 0.5% is in the top ten. The sequencing input was memory CD4+ T cells from PBMCs. Subset in this sample: CD45RA-negative fraction. These receptors originate from a man between 18 and 29 years old in good health. Some clones in this sample may be carry-over from other donors' samples.

There are a few counts of this clone. The V and J genes are TRBV2 and TRBJ1-1; no firm D call. The CDR3 loop spans 13 amino acids. The V and J ends lost 8 bases and 6 bases respectively, with 16 bases between them. The germline V gene encodes CDR1 SNHLY and CDR2 FYNNEI. The chain's CDR3 is CASRFTEIAEAFF. DNA of the CDR3: TGTGCCAGCCGTTTCACCGAAATAGCTGAAGCTTTCTTT.

The rearrangement uses TRBV11-2 and TRBJ2-7, with D possibly TRBD2 on 5 matching bases. This CDR3 region has 14 residues. From germline, CDR1 is SGHAT and CDR2 FQNNGV. V was pared by 3 bases and J by 0 bases, with 9 bases between. The CDR3 DNA reads as TGTGCCAGCAGCTTCATGGAGGCCTCCTACGAGCAGTACTTC. Encoded protein: CASSFMEASYEQYF. Combining the CDR3 with reference TRBV11-2 and TRBJ2-7 gives the whole variable domain EAGVAQSPRYKIIEKRQSVAFWCNPISGHATLYWYQQILGQGPKLLIQFQNNGVVDDSQLPKDRFSAERLKGVDSTLKIQPAKLEDSAVYLCASSFMEASYEQYFGPGTRLTVT.

V and J are TRBV7-2 and TRBJ1-1; TRBD1 aligns across 8 bases. Trimming took 3 bases from V and 1 from J; bases not matched to a gene: 4. The germline gives CDR1 SGHTA, CDR2 FQGNSA. The CDR3 has 15 residues. The CDR3 is CASSFAGQANTEAFF. The CDR3 DNA follows: TGTGCCAGCAGCTTTGCGGGACAGGCGAACACTGAAGCTTTCTTT.

Regarding this clone: Other DNA sequences in this specimen translate into the identical CDR3. The J gene is TRBJ2-5, the V gene TRBV7-9, with 7 bases matching TRBD2. The CDR3 extends over 13 amino acids. V shed 4 bases and J 2 bases; nucleotides not matched to a gene: 1. CDR1 SEHNR and CDR2 FQNEAQ come from the germline V gene (reference sequence). CDR3 loop: CASSWGGQETQYF. DNA of the CDR3: TGTGCCAGCAGCTGGGGAGGGCAAGAGACCCAGTACTTC.

This clone showed up many times. The chain employs TRBV11-2 and TRBJ2-5, with 10 bases fitting TRBD2. From germline, CDR1 is SGHAT and CDR2 FQNNGV. The CDR3 is 19 amino acids. Trimming removed 5 bases from V and 0 bases from J; junction bases left unmatched: 15. The CDR3 bases are TGTGCCAGCAGCCGCGGACGATTAGTAGCGGGAGGACACCAAGAGACCCAGTACTTC. It encodes CASSRGRLVAGGHQETQYF. The full variable domain, with the rest looked up from reference TRBV11-2 and TRBJ2-5, is EAGVAQSPRYKIIEKRQSVAFWCNPISGHATLYWYQQILGQGPKLLIQFQNNGVVDDSQLPKDRFSAERLKGVDSTLKIQPAKLEDSAVYLCASSRGRLVAGGHQETQYFGPGTRLLVL.

The chain links TRBV18 to TRBJ2-7, with TRBD2 as a possible D gene (6 bases). The CDR3 spans 14 residues. Germline CDR1 and CDR2: KGHSH and LQKENI. Trimming stripped 6 bases from V and 0 bases from J, with 12 bases between. The CDR3 spells CASSGTSSSYEQYF. The CDR3 nucleotides read TGTGCCAGCTCTGGGACTTCCAGCTCCTACGAGCAGTACTTC. The variable domain in full, completed from reference TRBV18 and TRBJ2-7, reads NAGVMQNPRHLVRRRGQEARLRCSPMKGHSHVYWYRQLPEEGLKFMVYLQKENIIDESGMPKERFSAEFPKEGPSILRIQQVVRGDSAAYFCASSGTSSSYEQYFGPGTRLTVT.

The chain is built from TRBV6-5 and TRBJ2-3; D is perhaps TRBD2 (5 bases). The CDR3 spans 15 residues. The ends were cut back, 6 bases at V and 4 bases at J, with 17 bases in the middle. Germline CDR1 reads MNHEY; CDR2 reads SVGAGI. For the CDR3, the DNA is TGTGCCAGCAGGAGGACCCTCCTTAGCGCAGATACGCAGTATTTT. This gives the protein CASRRTLLSADTQYF.

The sample holds a few counts of this clone. This chain joins TRBV5-5 and TRBJ1-1; 7 bases are a match to TRBD1. In germline, CDR1 is SGHKS, CDR2 YYEKEE (reference sequence). This CDR3 comprises 16 residues. The V gene end was trimmed by 4 bases and the J gene end by 0 bases; junction bases not matched to a gene: 9. The CDR3 protein is CASSRGGTALNTEAFF. CDR3 in DNA: TGTGCCAGCAGCAGGGGAGGGACAGCTTTGAACACTGAAGCTTTCTTT.

In this sample, this clone turned up once. The CDR3 here is CSVGNYGYTF. For the CDR3, the DNA is TGCAGCGTTGGTAACTATGGCTACACCTTC. The V and J genes are TRBV29-1 and TRBJ1-2; D is unclear. Germline V CDR1 and CDR2: SQVTM, ANQGSEA. The length of the CDR3 is 10 residues. Between the trimmed V and J ends, which lost 4 bases and 1 base, there was a span of 1 base.

J is TRBJ2-2 and V is TRBV5-6; 7 bases are shared with TRBD2. CDR1 and CDR2 from the germline V gene are SGHDT and YYEEEE. The junction had 5 bases not matched to a gene; V was cut back by 0 bases and J by 6 bases. CDR3 size: 15 residues. The CDR3 loop reads CASSLEGSGAGELFF. CDR3 sequence (DNA): TGTGCCAGCAGCTTGGAGGGGAGCGGGGCCGGGGAGCTGTTTTTT.

Note on this clone: The same CDR3 arises from other DNA sequences in this sample as well. The chain employs TRBV29-1 and TRBJ2-7; D perhaps matches TRBD1 (6 bases). Trimming removed 4 bases at V and 4 bases at J, with 8 bases between. The CDR3 is made up of 11 amino acids. Germline V gives CDR1 SQVTM, CDR2 ANQGSEA. The CDR3 region has the DNA TGCAGCGTTGGACAGGTTTACGAGCAGTACTTC. This encodes CSVGQVYEQYF.

V is TRBV12-2 and J is TRBJ1-5; the table's D call, TRBD1, has no DNA check behind it. TRBV12-2 is designated a pseudogene. This CDR3 is 16 amino acids long. The CDR3 nucleotides read TGTGCAAGTCGCTTATGGGACACACCCCAGGGATGGCCCCAGCATTTT. It encodes CASRLWDTPQGWPQHF.

J is TRBJ1-5 and V is TRBV11-3, with D hard to call. This CDR3 has 15 amino acids. V was cut by 0 bases and J by 3 bases, with 9 bases left in between. The V gene's germline CDR1 is SGHNT and CDR2 YENEEA. The CDR3 region is CASSLDPRINQPQHF. CDR3 nucleotides: TGTGCCAGCAGCTTAGATCCGCGGATCAATCAGCCCCAGCATTTT.

Notes on this clone: Additional DNA sequences in this sample encode the identical CDR3. The chain carries TRBV30 and TRBJ1-1; no firm D call. The V gene's germline CDR1 is GTSNPN and CDR2 SVGIG (reference sequence). V lost 0 bases and J lost 0, with 5 bases in between. The CDR3 length is 13 residues. As DNA, the CDR3 is TGTGCCTGGAGTGTAACCATGAACACTGAAGCTTTCTTT. Its protein product is CAWSVTMNTEAFF.

V and J are TRBV14 and TRBJ2-7; D might be TRBD2 (5 bases). The V gene's germline CDR1 is SGHDN and CDR2 FVKESK. There are 15 residues in the CDR3. V lost 5 bases to trimming and J lost 0 bases, with 14 bases between them. The CDR3 nucleotides are TGTGCCAGCAGCTCGGGATGGGGAAGCTCCTACGAGCAGTACTTC. It codes for CASSSGWGSSYEQYF.

With regard to this clone: The same CDR3 can be traced to other DNA sequences in this sample. This rearrangement joins TRBV9 to TRBJ2-1; D gene uncertain. The V gene's germline CDR1 is SGDLS and CDR2 YYNGEE. The CDR3 covers 15 residues. The V and J ends lost 0 bases and 0 bases respectively, with 7 bases between them. The CDR3 sequence: CASSVEPSSYNEQFF. CDR3 coding DNA: TGTGCCAGCAGCGTAGAGCCTAGCTCCTACAATGAGCAGTTCTTC. Full variable domain (rest looked up from reference TRBV9 and TRBJ2-1): DSGVTQTPKHLITATGQRVTLRCSPRSGDLSVYWYQQSLDQGLQFLIQYYNGEERAKGNILERFSAQQFPDLHSELNLSSLELGDSALYFCASSVEPSSYNEQFFGPGTRLTVL.

J is TRBJ2-2 and V is TRBV18, with TRBD1 matching over 10 bases. J gave up 3 bases and V 4 bases, and 5 bases lay outside the gene matches. This CDR3 spans 16 amino acids. CDR1 and CDR2 from the germline V gene are KGHSH and LQKENI. CDR3 sequence (DNA): TGTGCCAGCTCACGCCGACAGGGGGCCGACACCGGGGAGCTGTTTTTT. Translating gives CASSRRQGADTGELFF.

The chain has TRBV28 and TRBJ1-3; TRBD1 aligns across 7 bases. With 3 bases clipped from V and 0 bases from J, the junction kept 8 bases outside the gene matches. Germline CDR1 is MDHEN and CDR2 is SYDVKM. This CDR3 is built from 17 residues. In nucleotides, the CDR3 is TGTGCCAGCAGTTTTAACGGACAGGCTTACTCTGGAAACACCATATATTTT. This translates into CASSFNGQAYSGNTIYF.

Turning to this clone: This same CDR3 is encoded by further DNA sequences in the sample. CDR3 protein: CASSPTSTYNEQFF. The CDR3 region has the DNA TGTGCCAGCAGCCCGACTAGTACCTACAATGAGCAGTTCTTC. The rearrangement joins TRBV9 to TRBJ2-1; possible D gene TRBD2, 6 bases. This CDR3 contains 14 residues. Trimming removed 4 bases at V and 2 bases at J, with 10 bases between. Germline values: CDR1 SGDLS, CDR2 YYNGEE.

The gene calls are TRBV25-1 and TRBJ1-1, with D hard to call. V lost 8 bases, J lost 4 bases, and 23 bases lay in between. The length of the CDR3 is 16 residues. Per germline, CDR1 MGHDK and CDR2 SYGVNS. This CDR3 reads CASVPLSSWSRTEAFF. CDR3 DNA: TGTGCCAGCGTACCTCTCTCCTCTTGGTCACGCACTGAAGCTTTCTTT.

CDR3 in DNA: TGCGCCAGCAGCTTGGCCGGGAGTAGCGGGAGGGTATCCTACGAGCAGTACTTC. Its translation: CASSLAGSSGRVSYEQYF. This chain uses TRBV5-1 with TRBJ2-7; 11 bases are shared with TRBD2. Per germline, CDR1 SGHRS and CDR2 YFSETQ. V shed 0 bases and J 1 base; nucleotides not matched to a gene: 9. The CDR3 has 18 amino acids.

This rearrangement joins TRBV4-1 to TRBJ1-4; D possibly corresponds to TRBD1 (5 bases). V was trimmed by 1 base and J by 7 bases, leaving 13 bases between them. This CDR3 has 15 amino acids. The germline V gene encodes CDR1 MGHRA and CDR2 YSYEKL. The CDR3 here is CASSQGRGGAEKLFF. CDR3 DNA sequence: TGCGCCAGCAGCCAAGGGAGGGGAGGGGCTGAAAAACTGTTTTTT.

This chain links TRBV5-1 with TRBJ2-1, with 9 bases lining up with TRBD2. From germline, CDR1 is SGHRS and CDR2 YFSETQ. This CDR3 spans 15 amino acids. The junction had 13 bases not matched to a gene; V was cut back by 0 bases and J by 15 bases. The CDR3 DNA reads TGCGCCAGCAGCTTGGAACCGGGACTAGCTCAAGGTGGGTTCTTC. Its translation: CASSLEPGLAQGGFF.

About this clone itself: Other DNA sequences in the same sample also yield this CDR3. The rearrangement uses TRBV29-1 and TRBJ1-2; tentative D call: TRBD1 (5 bases). The germline V gene has CDR1 SQVTM and CDR2 ANQGSEA. CDR3 length: 11 amino acids. Between the trimmed V and J ends, which lost 3 bases and 4 bases, there was a span of 6 bases. The CDR3 reads CSVDGGYGYTF. CDR3 sequence (DNA): TGCAGCGTTGACGGGGGCTATGGCTACACCTTC.

The J gene is TRBJ2-7, the V gene TRBV5-4, with unresolved D. Germline V gene data show CDR1 as SGHNT and CDR2 as YYREEE (reference sequence). V lost 4 bases, J lost 6 bases, and 11 bases lay in between. The CDR3 consists of 12 residues. CDR3 loop: CASSKDRFEQYF. The CDR3 bases are TGTGCCAGCAGCAAGGACCGTTTCGAGCAGTACTTC.

V usage is TRBV7-8 and J usage is TRBJ2-3; no reliable D call. V dropped 1 base and J dropped 2 bases, with 13 bases sitting between them. The CDR3 loop spans 16 amino acids. Germline assignment: CDR1 SGHVS and CDR2 FQNEAQ. The CDR3 region has the DNA TGTGCCAGCAGCTTAGTCGGTGTACAGTCCACAGATACGCAGTATTTT. It encodes CASSLVGVQSTDTQYF.

This sequence joins TRBV9 and TRBJ2-5; D not resolved. CDR1 is SGDLS, CDR2 YYNGEE, per germline. This CDR3 spans 15 amino acids. V was shortened by 3 bases and J by 5 bases, with 17 bases between the two germline ends. The CDR3 bases are TGTGCCAGCAGCGCCGAGAACGCCCAGGTGGAGACCCAGTACTTC. This translates into CASSAENAQVETQYF. The full variable domain, its missing parts supplied by reference TRBV9 and TRBJ2-5, is DSGVTQTPKHLITATGQRVTLRCSPRSGDLSVYWYQQSLDQGLQFLIQYYNGEERAKGNILERFSAQQFPDLHSELNLSSLELGDSALYFCASSAENAQVETQYFGPGTRLLVL.

Only a few counts were recorded for this clone. V gene TRBV11-3 combines with J gene TRBJ1-1; the D is unclear. Trimming left V 1 base short and J 6 bases short, with 9 bases between. Per the germline V gene, CDR1 is SGHNT and CDR2 is YENEEA. The CDR3 is made up of 13 amino acids. CDR3 DNA sequence: TGTGCCAGCAGCTTAGTTGCGGGGTCTGAAGCTTTCTTT. Translated: CASSLVAGSEAFF. Using reference TRBV11-3 and TRBJ1-1 for the parts outside the CDR3, the full variable domain is EAGVVQSPRYKIIEKKQPVAFWCNPISGHNTLYWYLQNLGQGPELLIRYENEEAVDDSQLPKDRFSAERLKGVDSTLKIQPAELGDSAVYLCASSLVAGSEAFFGQGTRLTVV.

V is TRBV5-1 and J is TRBJ2-1; possibly TRBD1 or TRBD2 for D (5 bases each). Trimming removed 0 bases at V and 7 bases at J, with 11 bases between. CDR1 is SGHRS, CDR2 YFSETQ, per germline. CDR3 size: 14 residues. In nucleotides, the CDR3 is TGCGCCAGCAGCTTGGGCTTCGGGGCAAATGAGCAGTTCTTC. This gives the protein CASSLGFGANEQFF.

The rearrangement joins TRBV6-1 to TRBJ1-2; 9 bases match TRBD1. CDR3 size: 15 residues. Germline lookup yields CDR1 MNHNS and CDR2 SASEGT. V was pared by 2 bases and J by 6 bases, with 7 bases of the junction left unmatched. The CDR3 reads CASSENAWTGDGYTF. The DNA for the CDR3 is TGTGCCAGCAGTGAAAACGCCTGGACAGGGGATGGCTACACCTTC.